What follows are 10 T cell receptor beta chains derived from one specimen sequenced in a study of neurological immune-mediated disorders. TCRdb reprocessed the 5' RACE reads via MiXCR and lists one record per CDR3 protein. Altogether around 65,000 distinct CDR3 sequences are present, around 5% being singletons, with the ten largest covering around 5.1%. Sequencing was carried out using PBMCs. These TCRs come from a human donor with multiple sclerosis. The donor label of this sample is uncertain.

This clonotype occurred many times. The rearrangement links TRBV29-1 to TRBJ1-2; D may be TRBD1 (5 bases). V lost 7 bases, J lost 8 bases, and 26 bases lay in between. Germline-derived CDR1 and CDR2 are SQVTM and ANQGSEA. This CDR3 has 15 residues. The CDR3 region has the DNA TGCAGCGCACGGATTGATCTGGGGGGGGGAAGAGGCTACACCTTC. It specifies CSARIDLGGGRGYTF.

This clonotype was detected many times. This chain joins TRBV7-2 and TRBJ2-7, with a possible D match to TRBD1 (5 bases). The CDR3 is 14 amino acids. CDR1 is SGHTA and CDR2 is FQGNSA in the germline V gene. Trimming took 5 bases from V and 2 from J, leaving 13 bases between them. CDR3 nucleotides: TGTGCCAGCAGCCCATCGACAGCAACCTACGAGCAGTACTTC. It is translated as CASSPSTATYEQYF. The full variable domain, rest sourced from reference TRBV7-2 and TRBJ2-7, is GAGVSQSPSNKVTEKGKDVELRCDPISGHTALYWYRQSLGQGLEFLIYFQGNSAPDKSGLPSDRFSAERTGGSVSTLTIQRTQQEDSAVYLCASSPSTATYEQYFGPGTRLTVT.

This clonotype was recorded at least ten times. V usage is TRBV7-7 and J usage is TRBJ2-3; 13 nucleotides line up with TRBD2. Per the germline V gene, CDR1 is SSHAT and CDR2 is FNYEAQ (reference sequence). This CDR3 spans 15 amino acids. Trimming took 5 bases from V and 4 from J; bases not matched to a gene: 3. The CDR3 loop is CASSRTSGGADTQYF. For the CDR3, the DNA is TGTGCCAGCAGCCGGACTAGCGGGGGCGCAGATACGCAGTATTTT.

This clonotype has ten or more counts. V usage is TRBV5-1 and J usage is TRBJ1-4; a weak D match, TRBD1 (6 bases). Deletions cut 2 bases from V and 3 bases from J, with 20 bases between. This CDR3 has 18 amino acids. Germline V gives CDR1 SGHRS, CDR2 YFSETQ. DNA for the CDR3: TGCGCCAGCAGCTTCCCGCGCTCAGGGGACGGAGCTAATGAAAAACTGTTTTTT. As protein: CASSFPRSGDGANEKLFF.

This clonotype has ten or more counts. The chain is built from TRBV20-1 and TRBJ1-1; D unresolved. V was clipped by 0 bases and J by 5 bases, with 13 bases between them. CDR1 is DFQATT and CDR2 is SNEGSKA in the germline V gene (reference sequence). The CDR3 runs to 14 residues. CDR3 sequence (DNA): TGCAGTGCTAGAGATGGCCGGCTGAGAACTGAAGCTTTCTTT. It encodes CSARDGRLRTEAFF.

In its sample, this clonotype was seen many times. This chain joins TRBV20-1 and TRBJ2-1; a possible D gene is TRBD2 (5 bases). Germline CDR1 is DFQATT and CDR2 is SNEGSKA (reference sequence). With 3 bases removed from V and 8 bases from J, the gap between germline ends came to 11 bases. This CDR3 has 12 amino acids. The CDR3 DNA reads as TGCAGTGCTAGCCCCCTGAGGGATGAGCAGTTCTTC. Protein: CSASPLRDEQFF.

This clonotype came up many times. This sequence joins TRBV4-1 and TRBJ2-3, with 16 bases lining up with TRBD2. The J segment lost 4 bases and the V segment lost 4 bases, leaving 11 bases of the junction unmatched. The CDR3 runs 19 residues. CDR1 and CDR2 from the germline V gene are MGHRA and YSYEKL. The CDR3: CASSLGTSGGAHRADTQYF. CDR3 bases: TGCGCCAGCAGCCTTGGGACTAGCGGGGGGGCGCATCGTGCAGATACGCAGTATTTT.

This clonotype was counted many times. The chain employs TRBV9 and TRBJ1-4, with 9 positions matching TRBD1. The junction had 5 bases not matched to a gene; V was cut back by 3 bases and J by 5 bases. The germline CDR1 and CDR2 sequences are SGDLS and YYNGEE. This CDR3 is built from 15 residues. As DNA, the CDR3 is TGTGCCAGCAGCGCATGGACAGGGGTAAATGAAAAACTGTTTTTT. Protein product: CASSAWTGVNEKLFF.

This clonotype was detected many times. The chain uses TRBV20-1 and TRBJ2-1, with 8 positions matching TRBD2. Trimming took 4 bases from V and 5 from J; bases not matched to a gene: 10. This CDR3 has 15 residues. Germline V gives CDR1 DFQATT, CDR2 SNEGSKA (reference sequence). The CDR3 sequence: CSATTGGAFDNEQFF. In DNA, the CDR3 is TGCAGTGCTACCACCGGGGGGGCCTTCGACAATGAGCAGTTCTTC.

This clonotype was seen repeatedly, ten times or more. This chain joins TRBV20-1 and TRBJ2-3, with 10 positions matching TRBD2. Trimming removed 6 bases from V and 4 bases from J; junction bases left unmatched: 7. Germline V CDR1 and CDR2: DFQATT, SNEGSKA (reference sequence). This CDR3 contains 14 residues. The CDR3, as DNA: TGCAGTGCATATAGCGGGGGGCCGTCAGATACGCAGTATTTT. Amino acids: CSAYSGGPSDTQYF.